This TCR beta chain emerged from a study of technical replicates of blood from a few donors. Method: immunoSEQ multiplex PCR; TCRdb's copy keeps in-frame clones and lacks some. The sample includes roughly 80,000 clones, roughly 95% of them seen just once. Trimming removed 5 bases at V and 5 bases at J, with 16 bases between. The CDR3 sequence is 14 residues long. Looked up from germline, CDR1 is SGHAT and CDR2 is FQNNGV. The sequenced material came from T cells isolated from PBMCs. The chain combines TRBV11-2 with TRBJ2-7, with D perhaps matching TRBD2 (7 bases). This TCR derives from a human donor in good health. The CDR3 sequence is CASSPGGKVDEQYF. CDR3 nucleotides: TGTGCCAGCAGCCCGGGGGGCAAGGTGGACGAGCAGTACTTC. The variable domain in full, with the rest retrieved from reference TRBV11-2 and TRBJ2-7, is EAGVAQSPRYKIIEKRQSVAFWCNPISGHATLYWYQQILGQGPKLLIQFQNNGVVDDSQLPKDRFSAERLKGVDSTLKIQPAKLEDSAVYLCASSPGGKVDEQYFGPGTRLTVT.